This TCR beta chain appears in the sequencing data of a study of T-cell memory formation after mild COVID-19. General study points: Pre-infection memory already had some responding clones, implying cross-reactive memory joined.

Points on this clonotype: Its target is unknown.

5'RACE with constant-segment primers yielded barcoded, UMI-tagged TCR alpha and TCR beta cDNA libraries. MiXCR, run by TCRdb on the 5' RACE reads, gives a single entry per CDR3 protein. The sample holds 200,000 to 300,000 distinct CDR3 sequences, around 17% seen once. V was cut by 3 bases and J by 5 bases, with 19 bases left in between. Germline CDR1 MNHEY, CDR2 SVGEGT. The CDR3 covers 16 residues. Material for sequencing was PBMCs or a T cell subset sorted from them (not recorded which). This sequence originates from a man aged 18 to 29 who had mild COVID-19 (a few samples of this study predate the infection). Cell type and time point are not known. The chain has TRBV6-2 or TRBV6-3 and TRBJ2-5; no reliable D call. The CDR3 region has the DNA TGTGCCAGCAGTTATCGGTACGACCGAATGGAGGAGACCCAGTACTTC. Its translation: CASSYRYDRMEETQYF.